What follows are 7 T cell receptor beta chains derived from one specimen sequenced in a study of control samples from healthy donors and cancer patients. Clones were sequenced by immunoSEQ multiplex PCR, and TCRdb holds only the in-frame ones, with some missing. The data show 90,000 or so clones, with roughly 80% seen just once and approximately 19% held by the top ten. The sequenced sample was blood. The receptors shown here come from a man under 40 in good health.

J is TRBJ1-3 and V is TRBV4-2; unclear D gene. Trimming shortened V by 0 bases and J by 0 bases, and 12 bases separated the two germline ends. Germline V gene sequence: CDR1 LGHNA, CDR2 YNFKEQ. The length of the CDR3 is 17 residues. The CDR3 DNA sequence: TGTGCCAGCAGCCAAGATTACGGAGTTAGCTCTGGAAACACCATATATTTT. This encodes CASSQDYGVSSGNTIYF.

This chain uses TRBV5-4 with TRBJ1-6, with no clear D. The CDR3 runs 12 residues. Trimming took off 4 bases at V and 7 bases at J, with 6 bases between the two ends. Germline values: CDR1 SGHNT, CDR2 YYREEE (reference sequence). CDR3 sequence reads: CASSPGNSPLHF. CDR3 nucleotides: TGTGCCAGCAGCCCGGGGAATTCACCCCTCCACTTT.

The chain links TRBV19 to TRBJ2-7, with TRBD1 matching over 10 bases. The CDR3 has 15 amino acids. The junction had 6 bases not matched to a gene; V was cut back by 5 bases and J by 2 bases. The germline CDR1 and CDR2 sequences are LNHDA and SQIVND (reference sequence). The CDR3 loop is CASSDPGTGAYEQYF. CDR3 bases: TGTGCCAGTAGTGATCCCGGGACAGGGGCCTACGAGCAGTACTTC.

The chain links TRBV7-9 to TRBJ1-6; possibly TRBD1 for D (5 bases). The CDR3 covers 14 residues. Trimming pared 1 base from V and 9 bases from J, leaving 10 bases between. CDR1 SEHNR and CDR2 FQNEAQ come from the germline V gene (reference sequence). This chain's CDR3 is CASSLDGAGSPLHF. The CDR3 coding sequence is TGTGCCAGCAGCTTAGACGGGGCGGGTTCACCCCTCCACTTT.

This chain links TRBV3-1 (or the pseudogene TRBV3-2) with TRBJ1-5; D is unresolved. Germline V gives CDR1 LGHDT, CDR2 YNNKEL (reference sequence). The CDR3 sequence is 14 residues long. The V end was cut by 0 bases, the J end by 7 bases, with 10 bases between. This CDR3 reads CASSQEIGLQPQHF. As DNA, the CDR3 is TGTGCCAGCAGCCAAGAAATAGGTCTCCAGCCCCAGCATTTT.

J is TRBJ2-1 and V is TRBV19; D remains unclear. V was shortened by 2 bases and J by 6 bases, with 5 bases between the two germline ends. The CDR3 has 12 amino acids. Germline CDR1 LNHDA, CDR2 SQIVND (reference sequence). The CDR3 here is CASSIYSNEQFF. The DNA of the CDR3 is TGTGCCAGTAGTATATATAGCAATGAGCAGTTCTTC.

The chain joins TRBV15 to TRBJ1-4, with D unresolved. The CDR3 sequence is 16 residues long. Germline values: CDR1 LNHNV, CDR2 YYDKDF (reference sequence). Trimming removed 0 bases from V and 8 bases from J, with 16 bases in between. CDR3 in amino acids: CATSRDLGETIEKLFF. Here the CDR3 DNA reads TGTGCCACCAGCAGAGATCTCGGGGAGACCATCGAAAAACTGTTTTTT.